This T cell receptor beta chain was retrieved from a study of neurological immune-mediated disorders (dated by TCRdb to about 2019). Notes on the research overall: Peripheral blood TCR-beta repertoires from patients with HTLV-I-associated myelopathy (HAM/TSP), patients with multiple sclerosis, and healthy controls were compared in the study using UMI-based sequencing. The 106 TCR-beta libraries covered PBMC samples along with longitudinal samples, technical triplicates, and paired sorted CD4+ and CD8+ T-cell subsets. Technical triplicate libraries were sequenced to precisely calculate how much the frequency of each individual clone varied. The cohort was made up of 68 subjects, consisting of some 14 HAM/TSP patients, some 34 multiple sclerosis patients and about 20 healthy controls.

The time point label on this specimen signifies: technical triplicate 2. For unsorted PBMC libraries, 2 million PBMCs were used after storage in RNAlater at -80 degrees C until RNA extraction. Peripheral blood was subjected to Ficoll-Hypaque density gradient centrifugation to isolate PBMCs, which were then cryopreserved in liquid nitrogen. cDNA was synthesized by template-switch 5'RACE using a primer with a 10-nucleotide random unique molecular identifier that tagged each TCR transcript. Over 200 million TCR-beta sequences, covering 15-18 subjects, were produced in each sequencing run. The RNeasy kit was used to extract total RNA. The KAPA Real-time Library Amplification kit was used to amplify TCR-beta VDJ regions with primers for the TCR constant region and the 5'RACE anchor. Sample indexes and Illumina adaptors were added in a first PCR, and a second PCR then increased library yield. After Ampure bead purification, the roughly 650 bp TCR product was size-selected on a 2% E-gel SizeSelection system. Library quality was checked on a Bioanalyzer, concentration was measured with Qubit, and libraries were quantified with the Kapa Library Quantification kit before pooling. An Illumina HiSeq 2500 was used to sequence the libraries paired-end at 2 x 150 bp. To increase sequence diversity, about 25-30% phiX was spiked into each library pool. The paper's processing steps were these. Quality-filtered reads were processed with the UMI-based MiGEC pipeline, which removed over 75% of raw TCR sequences during error correction. VDJ genes were aligned to IMGT germline references, and clonotypes were defined by unique CDR3 amino acid sequence plus V-J genes. VDJtools evaluated clonal expansion, Shannon diversity and CDR3 relatedness (CalcPairwiseDistances, ClusterSamples); CLCbio workbench built phylogenetic trees. A clone was classed as expanded if it had 8 or more unique UMIs, a cutoff based on coefficient-of-variation modelling across technical triplicates. TCRdb reworked the public reads: Q25 trimming with fastp, MiXCR clone assembly, productive beta chains retained. Each entry is one CDR3 protein sequence, shown with its most common DNA and genes. The V and J calls were not made by the authors but by TCRdb's processing. This sample lists tens of thousands of distinct CDR3 sequences; nearly 25% were detected once. Of the sample, under 5.5% falls within the top ten clones.

This clonotype was counted ten times or more. The antigen this receptor binds is unknown. No quality values exist for individual bases; no much larger clone is one base distant. Overall results and qualifications from the work: TCR clonal expansion was greatest in HAM/TSP patients and smallest in MS patients, who ranked below even healthy controls. Across subjects, expanded clones never shared an identical CDR3 amino acid sequence, which suggests that the TCR-beta repertoires in every group were private.

Relative to germline, V is missing 6 bases and J is missing 5 bases, with 5 bases of the junction outside any gene match. The CDR3 has 13 amino acids, counting the end cysteine and phenylalanine. Only CDR3 DNA is held: 39 bases, read in frame from base 1. In the germline V gene (reference sequence), CDR1 corresponds to LGHDT and CDR2 to YNNKEL. The rearranged chain carries TRBV3-1 and TRBJ2-7; 9 central bases correspond to TRBD1. This clonotype was obtained from a man aged 55 to 70 with HTLV-1-associated myelopathy (HAM/TSP). Specimen: PBMCs. The DNA sequence is given as TGTGCCAGCAGTACTACAGGGGGCAACGAGCAGTACTTC. Its amino acids are CASSTTGGNEQYF.